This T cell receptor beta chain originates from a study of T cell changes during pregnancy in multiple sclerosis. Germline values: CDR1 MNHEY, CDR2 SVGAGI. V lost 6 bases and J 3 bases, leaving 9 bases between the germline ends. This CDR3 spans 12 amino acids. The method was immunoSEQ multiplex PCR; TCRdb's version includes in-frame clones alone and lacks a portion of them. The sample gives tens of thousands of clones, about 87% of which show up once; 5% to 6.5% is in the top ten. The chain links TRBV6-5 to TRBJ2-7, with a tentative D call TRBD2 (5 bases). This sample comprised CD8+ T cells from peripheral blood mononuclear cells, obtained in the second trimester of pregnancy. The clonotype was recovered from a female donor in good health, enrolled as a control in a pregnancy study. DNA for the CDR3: TGTGCCAGCAGAACCGGGGTCTACGAGCAGTACTTC. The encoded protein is CASRTGVYEQYF.